This T cell receptor (beta chain) was identified during a study of T-cell reconstitution after alpha-beta-depleted transplantation in children. Trimming took 3 bases from V and 4 from J, leaving 14 bases between them. The CDR3 has 15 amino acids. The library targeted TCRbeta and was prepared with unique molecular identifiers. TCRdb reprocessed the PCR reads via MiXCR and lists one record per CDR3 protein. The sample yields 600,000 to 700,000 distinct CDR3 sequences, 10% to 15% seen once. There are many counts of this clonotype. The sample in question was PBMCs, obtained before TCRalphabeta/CD19-depleted stem cell transplant. V gene TRBV12-3 or TRBV12-4 combines with J gene TRBJ2-3, with D unclear. The TCR originated in a girl aged 2-10 years with congenital amegakaryocytic thrombocytopenia, due to receive a stem cell transplant. This chain's CDR3 is CASSFNQALADTQYF. CDR3 sequence (DNA): TGTGCCAGCAGTTTTAATCAGGCTCTGGCAGATACGCAGTATTTT.